This TCR beta chain stems from a study of cytomegalovirus exposure and HLA in healthy donors. This clone was counted between two and nine times. Primers included in the PCR were 60 Vbeta and 13 Jbeta primers. Profiling relied on immunoSEQ multiplex PCR, and the TCRdb table lists in-frame clones only, not all of them. The sample lists 90,000 to 130,000 clones; 65% to 80% were seen once. The source material was PBMCs. The TCR comes from a woman between 55 and 75 years old in good health and CMV-seropositive.

In DNA form, the CDR3 reads TGTGCCAGCAGTGGCAGACAGGACAGCTCCTACAATGAGCAGTTCTTC. Its protein is CASSGRQDSSYNEQFF. V gene TRBV6-6 combines with J gene TRBJ2-1; D might be TRBD1 (6 bases). Germline V gene sequence: CDR1 MNHNY, CDR2 SVGAGI (reference sequence). The length of the CDR3 is 16 residues. Trimming left V 5 bases short and J 0 bases short, with 14 bases between.